The sequence of this TCR beta chain was determined in a study of glioma-infiltrating T cells after dendritic cell vaccination. Study details: Dendritic cell vaccination trial patients had either newly diagnosed or recurrent glioblastoma. Findings and caveats of the study: Patients with more pretreatment TILs had longer time to progression and survival.

The assay was immunoSEQ multiplex PCR, and TCRdb's table has in-frame clones only and misses some. The table includes about 24,000 clones, roughly 86% detected once. The germline gives CDR1 SGDLS, CDR2 YYNGEE. The V and J ends lost 3 bases and 5 bases respectively, with 11 bases between them. The CDR3 extends over 13 amino acids. Worth noting for this clone: Its antigen remains unidentified.

Time point meaning: after dendritic cell vaccination, including at tumor progression/relapse. The receptor comes from a human donor with glioblastoma. The rearrangement uses TRBV9 and TRBJ2-5; TRBD1 might be the D (6 bases). The sequences come from blood, collected after dendritic cell vaccination. For the CDR3, the DNA is TGTGCCAGCAGCGCGGGACAATGGGAGACCCAGTACTTC. This sequence encodes CASSAGQWETQYF.